This entry describes one TCR beta chain. Its antigen is still unknown. The data derive from a study of post-analysis software for immune sequencing data. At the level of the study: The disease courses covered relapsing-remitting, secondary progressive and progressive-relapsing multiple sclerosis. Broader study findings: Higher frequency in patients than in controls was seen for about 5 TRBV segments, with TRBV5-6, TRBV5-1 and TRBV20-1 among them. Patients with multiple sclerosis recorded significantly lower normalized Chao1 diversity than controls, the study found.

The germline V gene encodes CDR1 SGHAT and CDR2 FQNNGV. J was trimmed by 7 bases and V by 5 bases; bases with no gene match: 15. The CDR3 contains 18 residues. Sequencing libraries made from TCR beta cDNA carried unique molecular identifiers. Each batch of about 0.85 to 10 million T cells produced some 450,000 cDNA molecules. Using its own MiXCR run on the PCR reads, TCRdb lists one record per CDR3 protein. The table has approximately 360,000 distinct CDR3 sequences, about a third seen once. J is TRBJ2-7 and V is TRBV11-2; 15 positions match TRBD2. This TCR was sampled from a girl aged 10 to 17 with multiple sclerosis. Sequencing was performed on blood. This chain's CDR3 is CASSIGLAGGLRSQEQYF. The CDR3 coding sequence is TGTGCCAGCAGCATCGGACTAGCGGGGGGGCTCCGGTCGCAAGAGCAGTACTTC.